This T cell receptor beta chain comes out of a study of CD8 T cells in ankylosing spondylitis. Trimming stripped 5 bases from V and 3 bases from J, with 17 bases between. There are 15 residues in the CDR3. Germline-derived CDR1 and CDR2 are DFQATT and SNEGSKA (reference sequence). Molecular-barcoded quantitative 5'-RACE produced these TCR beta libraries. TCRdb re-called the 5' RACE reads with MiXCR, one entry per CDR3 protein. In the table there are some 350,000 distinct CDR3 sequences, about 15% of which are singletons. V and J are TRBV20-1 and TRBJ1-5; weak D call: TRBD1 (5 bases). The sequenced sample consisted of blood, either unsorted or a sorted T cell fraction (not recorded which). This sequence originates from a male donor with ankylosing spondylitis or in good health (not recorded which). The CDR3: CSAVVAGGSNQPQHF. Here the CDR3 DNA reads TGCAGTGCTGTCGTTGCCGGGGGATCCAATCAGCCCCAGCATTTT.